This entry describes one T cell receptor (beta chain). Trimming took 1 base from V and 3 from J, leaving 17 bases between them. The CDR3 is 17 residues long. Germline V gene data show CDR1 as SGHRS and CDR2 as YFSETQ. The data were taken from a study of cytomegalovirus exposure and HLA in healthy donors. Across the whole study: Membership in the Caucasian-associated ancestry cluster was found for around four fifths of nearly 400 genotyped donors.

Primers for the PCR totalled 60 Vbeta and 13 Jbeta. Libraries were prepared by immunoSEQ multiplex PCR; TCRdb keeps only in-frame clonotypes and omits some of them. The table records about 120,000 clones, over 70% of them present only once. The chain combines TRBV5-1 with TRBJ1-3, with D possibly being TRBD1 (5 bases). The clonotype was recovered from a woman aged 45-65 years in good health and CMV-seropositive. Source material: PBMCs. The CDR3, as DNA: TGCGCCAGCAGCTTGTCATGGGGGGTCAGAGGTGGAAACACCATATATTTT. Protein product: CASSLSWGVRGGNTIYF.